The 9 T cell receptor beta chains listed next were all sequenced from one sample in a study of long-term antiretroviral therapy in people with HIV. An immunoSEQ assay, version v3.0, was performed at survey level. The table came from immunoSEQ multiplex PCR; TCRdb's copy has only in-frame clones and leaves some out. In the table there are about 29,000 clones, about 95% of which are singletons. This specimen consisted of unsorted PBMCs, obtained 5.3 years after starting antiretroviral therapy. The receptors shown here come from a man aged 30-40 years with HIV.

To note about this clone: The CDR3 does not close with the conserved phenylalanine or tryptophan, likely indicating a read error. The chain uses TRBV5-6 and TRBJ1-4; D possibly corresponds to TRBD1 (5 bases). Trimming stripped 0 bases from V and 7 bases from J, with 16 bases between. Germline V gives CDR1 SGHDT, CDR2 YYEEEE. This CDR3 is 16 amino acids long. CDR3 loop: CASSLDKGIGAEKLFY. DNA of the CDR3: TGTGCCAGCAGCTTGGATAAAGGGATAGGGGCTGAAAAACTGTTTTAT.

V usage is TRBV30 and J usage is TRBJ2-4, with D possibly called TRBD1 or TRBD2 (7 bases each). CDR3 length: 16 residues. Germline lookup yields CDR1 GTSNPN and CDR2 SVGIG (reference sequence). The germline V and J ends were trimmed by 3 bases and 5 bases, with 20 bases remaining between them. CDR3 nucleotides: TGTGCCTGGAGATACCCCCAGGGGGGGGCAGAAAACATTCAGTACTTC. Protein product: CAWRYPQGGAENIQYF.

The V gene is TRBV4-3, the J gene TRBJ2-2; TRBD2 aligns across 8 bases. V trimming: 3 bases; J trimming: 7 bases; junction bases outside the gene matches: 13. This CDR3 has 17 residues. The germline gives CDR1 LGHNA, CDR2 YSLEER. The CDR3 protein is CASSHPGGAGGFGELFF. CDR3 sequence (DNA): TGCGCCAGCAGCCATCCTGGGGGCGCGGGAGGATTCGGGGAGCTGTTTTTT.

This chain joins TRBV7-2 and TRBJ2-3; 11 bases fit TRBD2. Germline loops: CDR1 SGHTA, CDR2 FQGNSA. CDR3 length: 16 amino acids. The V and J ends lost 3 bases and 2 bases, in that order; junction bases with no gene match: 4. The CDR3 is CASSFSSGRATDTQYF. CDR3 DNA sequence: TGTGCCAGCAGCTTTAGTAGCGGGAGGGCCACAGATACGCAGTATTTT.

CDR3 sequence (DNA): TGTGCCAGCAGTTTAGACGGGACAGCTTACGAGCAGTACTTC. This translates into CASSLDGTAYEQYF. The chain carries TRBV28 and TRBJ2-7; 7 nucleotides line up with TRBD1. CDR1 is MDHEN, CDR2 SYDVKM, per germline. V gave up 2 bases and J gave up 4 bases; unmatched junction bases: 5. This CDR3 is 14 amino acids long.

The chain couples TRBV21-1 to TRBJ2-7; TRBD2, as called in the table, went unchecked against the DNA. TRBV21-1 is tagged as a pseudogene. CDR3 size: 13 residues. The CDR3 DNA follows: TGTGCCAGCAGCACTGGACGGGATTACGAGCAGTACTTC. Its translation: CASSTGRDYEQYF.

This chain joins TRBV10-2 and TRBJ2-5; D not resolved. CDR3 length: 13 residues. Between the trimmed V and J ends, which lost 0 bases and 5 bases, there was a span of 7 bases. Germline CDR1 reads WSHSY; CDR2 reads SAAADI. CDR3 DNA: TGCGCCAGCAGTGAGTCGGCGTGGGAGACCCAGTACTTC. As protein: CASSESAWETQYF.

About this clone itself: The same CDR3 can be traced to other DNA sequences in this sample. The rearrangement joins TRBV30 to TRBJ1-2, with D possibly TRBD1 on 5 matching bases. The CDR3 is 12 residues long. V was clipped by 0 bases and J by 3 bases, with 5 bases between them. CDR1 and CDR2 from the germline V gene are GTSNPN and SVGIG (reference sequence). The CDR3 loop reads CAWSVGDYGYTF. CDR3 DNA: TGTGCCTGGAGTGTAGGGGACTATGGCTACACCTTC.

In its sample, this clone was seen once. The genes are TRBV10-1 and TRBJ1-1; TRBD1 matches at 8 bases. J lost 4 bases, V lost 2 bases, and 15 bases had no gene match. Looked up from germline, CDR1 is WNHNN and CDR2 is SYGVQD (reference sequence). This CDR3 spans 18 amino acids. The CDR3 DNA sequence: TGCGCCAGCAGTGAGCACAACGGACAGGGACCCTCCTTCACTGAAGCTTTCTTT. This codes for CASSEHNGQGPSFTEAFF.